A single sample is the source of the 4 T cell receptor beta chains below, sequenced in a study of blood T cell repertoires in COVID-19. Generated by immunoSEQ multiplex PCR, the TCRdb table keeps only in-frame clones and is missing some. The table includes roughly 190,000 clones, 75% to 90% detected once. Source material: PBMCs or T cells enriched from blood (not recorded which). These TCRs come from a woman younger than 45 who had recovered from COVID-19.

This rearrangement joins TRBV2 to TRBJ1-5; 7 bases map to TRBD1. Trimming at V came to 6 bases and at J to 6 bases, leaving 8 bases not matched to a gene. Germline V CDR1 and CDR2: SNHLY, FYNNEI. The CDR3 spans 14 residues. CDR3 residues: CASRGQATGQPQHF. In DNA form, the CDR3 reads TGTGCCAGCAGAGGACAGGCGACGGGTCAGCCCCAGCATTTT. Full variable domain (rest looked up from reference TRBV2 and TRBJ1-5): EPEVTQTPSHQVTQMGQEVILRCVPISNHLYFYWYRQILGQKVEFLVSFYNNEISEKSEIFDDQFSVERPDGSNFTLKIRSTKLEDSAMYFCASRGQATGQPQHFGDGTRLSIL.

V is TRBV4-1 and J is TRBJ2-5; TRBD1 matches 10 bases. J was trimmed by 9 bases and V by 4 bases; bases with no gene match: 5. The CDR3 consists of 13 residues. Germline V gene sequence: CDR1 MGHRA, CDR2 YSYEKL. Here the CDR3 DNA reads TGCGCCAGCAGCCGGGACAGGGGTAGGTCCCAGTACTTC. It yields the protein CASSRDRGRSQYF.

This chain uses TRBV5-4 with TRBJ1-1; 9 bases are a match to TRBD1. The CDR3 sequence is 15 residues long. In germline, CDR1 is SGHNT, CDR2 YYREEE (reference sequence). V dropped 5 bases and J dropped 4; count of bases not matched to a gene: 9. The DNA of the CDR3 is TGTGCCAGCAGGTCCGGGACAGGGATGGCCACTGAAGCTTTCTTT. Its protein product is CASRSGTGMATEAFF. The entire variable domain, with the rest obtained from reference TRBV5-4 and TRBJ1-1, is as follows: ETGVTQSPTHLIKTRGQQVTLRCSSQSGHNTVSWYQQALGQGPQFIFQYYREEENGRGNFPPRFSGLQFPNYSSELNVNALELDDSALYLCASRSGTGMATEAFFGQGTRLTVV.

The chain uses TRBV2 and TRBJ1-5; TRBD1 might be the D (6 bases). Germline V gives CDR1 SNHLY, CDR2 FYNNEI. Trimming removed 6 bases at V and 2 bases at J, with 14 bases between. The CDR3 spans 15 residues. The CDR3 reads CASRRGSGGNQPQHF. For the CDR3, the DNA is TGTGCCAGCAGGAGGGGGTCTGGGGGCAATCAGCCCCAGCATTTT.